The rows below give T cell receptor beta chains drawn from one sample of a study of human versus mouse CDR3 diversity and MHC coevolution. The table came from immunoSEQ multiplex PCR; TCRdb's copy has only in-frame clones and leaves some out. This sample has 86,000 or so clones; around 93% occur once, and the top ten carry around 1.3%. Sequencing input: naive CD4+ T cells from blood. The source of these receptors is a person aged 25-75 years in good health. Both conserved end residues are part of each CDR3. A D gene is named only where the DNA matches it firmly. A clone size is listed for some rows: how often the clone was seen (once, few, many), or a class if it is expanded.

abundance	v_gene	j_gene	d_gene	CDR3nt	CDR3aa
NA	TRBV7-8	TRBJ2-7	TRBD1	TGTGCCAGCAACCCTGACAGGGGACTCGACGAGCAGTACTTC	CASNPDRGLDEQYF
NA	TRBV7-2	TRBJ2-7	NA	TGTGCCAGCAGCTGGCGGGGAGCCGCGGTCTACGAGCAGTACTTC	CASSWRGAAVYEQYF
NA	TRBV9	TRBJ1-2	TRBD1	TGTGCCAGCAGACGGGACAGTAACTATGGCTACACCTTC	CASRRDSNYGYTF
NA	TRBV18	TRBJ2-1	TRBD1	TGTGCCAGCTCACTATGGGACAGCGATGAGCAGTTCTTC	CASSLWDSDEQFF
NA	TRBV7-9	TRBJ1-4	NA	TGTGCCAGCAGTCCCATCGACGGTCAGGGTGAAAAACTGTTTTTT	CASSPIDGQGEKLFF
NA	TRBV7-9	TRBJ2-7	NA	TGTGCCAGCAGCCCAGGCTACGAGCAGTACTTC	CASSPGYEQYF
NA	TRBV7-9	TRBJ1-2	TRBD1	TGTGCCAGCACCAGGACAGGGAATGGCTACACCTTC	CASTRTGNGYTF
NA	TRBV2	TRBJ1-1	NA	TGTGCCAGCGAGGTTCGGTGGAACACTGAAGCTTTCTTT	CASEVRWNTEAFF
NA	TRBV6-6	TRBJ1-2	TRBD1	TGTGCCAGCGTGGAGACAGGGAATAGTGGCTACACCTTC	CASVETGNSGYTF
NA	TRBV19	TRBJ2-2	TRBD2	TGTGCCAGTAAACGGGGGGCGAACACCGGGGAGCTGTTTTTT	CASKRGANTGELFF
NA	TRBV9	TRBJ2-5	NA	TGTGCCAGCAGCGGGACCCCTAGGGGGTCACAAGAGACCCAGTACTTC	CASSGTPRGSQETQYF
NA	TRBV4-2	TRBJ1-2	NA	TGTGCCAGCAGCCAAGATTTCGGACAGAGCTATGGCTACACCTTC	CASSQDFGQSYGYTF
NA	TRBV7-3	TRBJ2-2	NA	TGTGCCAGCAGCCAGATCAGGGGTAATGGCGGGGAGCTGTTTTTT	CASSQIRGNGGELFF
once	TRBV6-5	TRBJ1-2	TRBD1	TGTGCCAGCAGTTACTCGACAGGGGGTGGCTACACCTTC	CASSYSTGGGYTF
NA	TRBV7-9	TRBJ1-2	TRBD1	TGTGCCAGCAGCCAACGACAGGGCCTGGGGAATGGCTACACCTTC	CASSQRQGLGNGYTF
NA	TRBV2	TRBJ1-2	NA	TGTGCCAGCAGTGAACTGCAGTATGGCTACACCTTC	CASSELQYGYTF
once	TRBV13	TRBJ2-1	TRBD2	TGTGCCAGCAGCTCGGCCGGGACTAGCGGGGGGGCCTCCTACAATGAGCAGTTCTTC	CASSSAGTSGGASYNEQFF
NA	TRBV4-3	TRBJ2-7	TRBD1	TGCGCCAGCAGCCAAGAGACAGGGGTAAACGAGCAGTACTTC	CASSQETGVNEQYF
NA	TRBV7-9	TRBJ2-7	TRBD1	TGTGCCAGCAGCTTAGCGCCGACAGGGGGCTACGAGCAGTACTTC	CASSLAPTGGYEQYF
NA	TRBV7-9	TRBJ1-5	NA	NA	CASSFGAGGGNQPQHF
NA	TRBV6-1	TRBJ2-1	TRBD1	TGTGCCAGCAGGGAGCCGACAGGGGAGCAGTTCTTC	CASREPTGEQFF
few	TRBV6-4	TRBJ2-3	NA	TGTGCCAGCAGTGACTCTTGGCTGGATACGCAGTATTTT	CASSDSWLDTQYF
NA	TRBV25-1	TRBJ2-1	NA	TGTGCCAGCAGTGACGTGGGGGCTAAGGGCAATGAGCAGTTCTTC	CASSDVGAKGNEQFF
few	TRBV5-4	TRBJ1-4	TRBD1	TGTGCCAGCAGTTCCGGGACAGGGGAGAAACTGTTTTTT	CASSSGTGEKLFF
NA	TRBV6-6	TRBJ2-7	NA	TGTGCCAGCACTCAAACCTGGCATCCCGGGGGCTACGAGCAGTACTTC	CASTQTWHPGGYEQYF
NA	TRBV6-4	TRBJ2-1	TRBD2	TGTGCCAGCAGGGAGCACAAGCGGGGGGGCACTCCAAATGAGCAGTTCTTC	CASREHKRGGTPNEQFF
NA	TRBV7-9	TRBJ2-7	TRBD2	TGTGCCAGCAGCTTAGAGGGGCGGGGGAGCTCCTACGAGCAGTACTTC	CASSLEGRGSSYEQYF
NA	TRBV19	TRBJ1-2	NA	TGTGCCAGTACCCCCCGACAGGTGTATAACTATGGCTACACCTTC	CASTPRQVYNYGYTF
NA	TRBV30	TRBJ2-4	NA	TGTGCCTGGAGTAGCCTAAACATTCAGTACTTC	CAWSSLNIQYF
NA	TRBV4-3	TRBJ1-2	NA	TGCGCCAGCAGCCCTTTGACAGGACAATATGGCTACACCTTC	CASSPLTGQYGYTF
NA	TRBV7-2	TRBJ2-4	NA	TGTGCCAGCAGCTTAGGAGTTCCCAAAAACATTCAGTACTTC	CASSLGVPKNIQYF
NA	TRBV9	TRBJ2-7	TRBD1	TGTGCCAGCAGCCCACGGGACAGGGGGCCCTCCTACGAGCAGTACTTC	CASSPRDRGPSYEQYF
NA	TRBV7-2	TRBJ1-5	NA	TGTGCCAGCAGCTTTAACCAGGGGAATCAGCCCCAGCATTTT	CASSFNQGNQPQHF
NA	TRBV9	TRBJ1-1	NA	TGTGCCAGCAGCGTACGGAGCGTGAACACTGAAGCTTTCTTT	CASSVRSVNTEAFF
NA	TRBV5-6	TRBJ2-7	TRBD1	TGTGCCAGCAGGGGGGCAGGACAGGGGACCGAGCAGTACTTC	CASRGAGQGTEQYF
NA	TRBV4-3	TRBJ2-1	TRBD2	TGCGCCAGCAGCCAAGTACGGGGGGGCCTGTTCTTC	CASSQVRGGLFF
NA	TRBV28	TRBJ2-6	TRBD1	TGTGCCAGCAGTGGACAGGGATCCGGGGCCAACGTCCTGACTTTC	CASSGQGSGANVLTF
few	TRBV6-5	TRBJ1-3	NA	TGTGCCAGCGAGACCCCGGGGGTCTCTGGAAACACCATATATTTT	CASETPGVSGNTIYF
NA	TRBV5-8	TRBJ1-5	NA	TGTGCCAGCAGCCCGGACACGAATCAGCCCCAGCATTTT	CASSPDTNQPQHF